The rows below give T cell receptor beta chains drawn from one sample of a study of beta chain features in type 1 diabetes. The protocol was immunoSEQ multiplex PCR, while the TCRdb copy is restricted to in-frame clones and leaves out a portion. The sample carries 680,000 or so clones, under 15% recorded once. The specimen was naive CD4+ T cells from blood. The receptors originated from a man aged 18 to 35 with type 1 diabetes. The CDR3 runs from the conserved cysteine through the conserved F or W. The order of the fields is CDR3 protein, CDR3 DNA, clone size, V gene, CDR3 length, J gene, D gene. The D gene is left open where the match is weak. Size is stated for part of the rows, as once, few or many counts, or as a class when the clone is expanded.

cdr3_aa: CASSGQGLTGEQFF; cdr3_nt: TGTGCCAGCAGCGGACAGGGTCTAACTGGTGAGCAGTTCTTC; clone_size: few; v_call: TRBV6-4; cdr3_length: 14; j_call: TRBJ2-1; d_call: TRBD1
cdr3_aa: CASNTGQGGYNEQFF; cdr3_nt: TGCGCCAGCAATACCGGACAGGGAGGCTACAATGAGCAGTTCTTC; clone_size: few; v_call: TRBV10-1; cdr3_length: 15; j_call: TRBJ2-1; d_call: TRBD1
cdr3_aa: CASTGLQETQYF; cdr3_nt: TGTGCCAGCACGGGACTCCAAGAGACCCAGTACTTC; clone_size: .; v_call: TRBV18; cdr3_length: 12; j_call: TRBJ2-5; d_call: .
cdr3_aa: CASTSGQAEYSPLHF; cdr3_nt: TGCGCCAGCACCTCAGGACAGGCGGAGTATTCACCCCTCCACTTT; clone_size: few; v_call: TRBV5-1; cdr3_length: 15; j_call: TRBJ1-6; d_call: TRBD1
cdr3_aa: CASSQGPLPYEQYF; cdr3_nt: TGTGCCAGCAGTCAAGGGCCCTTACCCTACGAGCAGTACTTC; clone_size: .; v_call: TRBV14; cdr3_length: 14; j_call: TRBJ2-7; d_call: .
cdr3_aa: CASSESFYNEQFF; cdr3_nt: TGCGCCAGCAGTGAGAGCTTCTACAATGAGCAGTTCTTC; clone_size: few; v_call: TRBV4-1; cdr3_length: 13; j_call: TRBJ2-1; d_call: .
cdr3_aa: CASSPSQGTDTQYF; cdr3_nt: TGTGCCAGCAGCCCCTCCCAGGGGACCGATACGCAGTATTTT; clone_size: .; v_call: TRBV13; cdr3_length: 14; j_call: TRBJ2-3; d_call: .
cdr3_aa: CASSRDYGYTF; cdr3_nt: TGTGCCAGCAGCAGGGACTATGGCTACACCTTC; clone_size: few; v_call: TRBV5-6; cdr3_length: 11; j_call: TRBJ1-2; d_call: .
cdr3_aa: CASSYAGQGAEAFF; cdr3_nt: TGTGCCAGCAGTTACGCGGGACAGGGGGCCGAAGCTTTCTTT; clone_size: .; v_call: TRBV6-5; cdr3_length: 14; j_call: TRBJ1-1; d_call: TRBD1
cdr3_aa: CASSWDRRNTQYF; cdr3_nt: TGTGCCAGTAGCTGGGACCGGCGTAATACGCAGTATTTT; clone_size: .; v_call: TRBV19; cdr3_length: 13; j_call: TRBJ2-3; d_call: .
cdr3_aa: CASSFRDPWGEQFF; cdr3_nt: TGTGCCAGCAGCTTCCGGGACCCCTGGGGTGAGCAGTTCTTC; clone_size: .; v_call: TRBV5-6; cdr3_length: 14; j_call: TRBJ2-1; d_call: .
cdr3_aa: CAWQTGVGNQPQHF; cdr3_nt: TGTGCCTGGCAAACAGGGGTCGGCAATCAGCCCCAGCATTTT; clone_size: .; v_call: TRBV30; cdr3_length: 14; j_call: TRBJ1-5; d_call: TRBD1
cdr3_aa: CASSFGPQGKQYF; cdr3_nt: TGTGCCAGCAGTTTCGGTCCCCAGGGTAAGCAGTACTTC; clone_size: few; v_call: TRBV28; cdr3_length: 13; j_call: TRBJ2-7; d_call: .
cdr3_aa: CAWSVLAGGNEQFF; cdr3_nt: TGTGCCTGGAGTGTGCTAGCGGGGGGGAATGAGCAGTTCTTC; clone_size: few; v_call: TRBV30; cdr3_length: 14; j_call: TRBJ2-1; d_call: TRBD2
cdr3_aa: CSAGRQVNTEAFF; cdr3_nt: TGCAGCGCCGGCCGACAGGTTAACACTGAAGCTTTCTTT; clone_size: .; v_call: TRBV29-1; cdr3_length: 13; j_call: TRBJ1-1; d_call: .
cdr3_aa: CASSLRGPEANVLTF; cdr3_nt: TGTGCCAGCAGCTTGAGGGGGCCTGAGGCCAACGTCCTGACTTTC; clone_size: .; v_call: TRBV5-6; cdr3_length: 15; j_call: TRBJ2-6; d_call: TRBD1
cdr3_aa: CASAKAYSNQPQHF; cdr3_nt: TGTGCCAGCGCTAAGGCTTATAGCAATCAGCCCCAGCATTTT; clone_size: .; v_call: TRBV2; cdr3_length: 14; j_call: TRBJ1-5; d_call: .
cdr3_aa: CAWSATVYGYTF; cdr3_nt: TGTGCCTGGAGTGCGACGGTCTATGGCTACACCTTC; clone_size: .; v_call: TRBV30; cdr3_length: 12; j_call: TRBJ1-2; d_call: .
cdr3_aa: CSVEGRLTAFGYTF; cdr3_nt: TGCAGCGTTGAAGGTAGGCTGACAGCCTTTGGCTACACCTTC; clone_size: few; v_call: TRBV29-1; cdr3_length: 14; j_call: TRBJ1-2; d_call: .
cdr3_aa: CASSGLVETQYF; cdr3_nt: TGTGCCAGCAGTGGGTTAGTAGAGACCCAGTACTTC; clone_size: few; v_call: TRBV2; cdr3_length: 12; j_call: TRBJ2-5; d_call: .
cdr3_aa: CASSEDWNTIYF; cdr3_nt: TGTGCCAGCAGTGAGGATTGGAACACCATATATTTT; clone_size: .; v_call: TRBV2; cdr3_length: 12; j_call: TRBJ1-3; d_call: .
cdr3_aa: CASSLVWCNSSYEQYF; cdr3_nt: TGTGCCAGCAGCTTAGTTTGGTGTAACAGCTCCTACGAGCAGTACTTC; clone_size: .; v_call: TRBV7-6; cdr3_length: 16; j_call: TRBJ2-7; d_call: .
cdr3_aa: CASSRASGSQETQYF; cdr3_nt: TGTGCCAGCAGCAGGGCTAGCGGCAGCCAAGAGACCCAGTACTTC; clone_size: .; v_call: TRBV7-9; cdr3_length: 15; j_call: TRBJ2-5; d_call: TRBD2
cdr3_aa: CASSLTGEANQPQHF; cdr3_nt: TGCGCCAGCAGCTTAACAGGGGAGGCTAATCAGCCCCAGCATTTT; clone_size: .; v_call: TRBV5-1; cdr3_length: 15; j_call: TRBJ1-5; d_call: TRBD1
cdr3_aa: CARQGAGYGYTF; cdr3_nt: TGTGCCCGACAGGGGGCCGGCTATGGCTACACCTTC; clone_size: few; v_call: TRBV30; cdr3_length: 12; j_call: TRBJ1-2; d_call: TRBD1